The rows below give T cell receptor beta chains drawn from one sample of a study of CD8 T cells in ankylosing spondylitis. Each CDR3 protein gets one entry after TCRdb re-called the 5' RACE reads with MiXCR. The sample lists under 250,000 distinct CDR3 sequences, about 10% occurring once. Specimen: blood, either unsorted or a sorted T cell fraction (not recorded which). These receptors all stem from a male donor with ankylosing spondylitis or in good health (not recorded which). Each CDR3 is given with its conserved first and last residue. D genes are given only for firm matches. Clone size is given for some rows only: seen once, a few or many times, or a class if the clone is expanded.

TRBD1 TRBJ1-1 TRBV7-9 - TGTGCCAGCAGAACGCAGGGGGATGTTGCCACTGAAGCTTTCTTT CASRTQGDVATEAFF
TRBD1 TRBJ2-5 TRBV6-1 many TGTGCCAGCAGTCGCCCCGGGACAGGGGGTCAAGAGACCCAGTACTTC CASSRPGTGGQETQYF
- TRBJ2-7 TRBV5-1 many TGCGCCAGCAGCTTAGGCGGGGCCAGCGACGAGCAGTACTTC CASSLGGASDEQYF
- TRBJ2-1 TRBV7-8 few TGTGCCAGCAGCCCCGGGCGCCTTGGAGAGCAGTTCTTC CASSPGRLGEQFF
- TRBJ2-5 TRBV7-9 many TGTGCCAGCAGCTTAAAACTCGACAGACAAGAGACCCAGTACTTC CASSLKLDRQETQYF
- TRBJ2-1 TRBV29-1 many TGCAGCGTTGATGACCCGAGACGGTCCTACAATGAGCAGTTCTTC CSVDDPRRSYNEQFF
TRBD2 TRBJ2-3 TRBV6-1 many TGTGCCAGCGCCTCAAAAAGCGGGGCCAGCACAGATACGCAGTATTTT CASASKSGASTDTQYF
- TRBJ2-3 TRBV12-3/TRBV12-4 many TGTGCCAGCAGTTTACCGGCTTGGTCGGGCACAGATACGCAGTATTTT CASSLPAWSGTDTQYF
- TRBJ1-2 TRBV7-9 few TGTGCCAGCAGCTTACAGGGAGCTCACTATGGCTACACCTTC CASSLQGAHYGYTF
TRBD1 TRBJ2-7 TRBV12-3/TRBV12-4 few TGTGCCAGCGGATCCGGGACAGTTGGCTACGAGCAGTACTTC CASGSGTVGYEQYF
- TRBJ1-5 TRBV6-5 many TGTGCCAGCAGTTCTGCAGCTTATAGCAATCAGCCCCAGCATTTT CASSSAAYSNQPQHF
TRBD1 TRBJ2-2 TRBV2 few TGTGCCAGCAGTCAACAGGGGGCCGCCGGGGAGCTGTTTTTT CASSQQGAAGELFF
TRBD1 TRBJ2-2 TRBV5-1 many TGCGCCAGCAGCCCCGAGACAGGGGGGTTCACCGGGGAGCTGTTTTTT CASSPETGGFTGELFF
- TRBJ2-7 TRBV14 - TGTGCCAGCAGCCCCCTCCGTGGCTACGAGCAGTACTTC CASSPLRGYEQYF
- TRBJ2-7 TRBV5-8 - TGTGCCAGCAGCGCCCCGGGGAACGAGCAGTACTTC CASSAPGNEQYF
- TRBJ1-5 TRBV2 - TGTGCCAGCAGCGACAGTGGGCAGCCCCAGCATTTT CASSDSGQPQHF
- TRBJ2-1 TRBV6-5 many TGTGCCAGCAGTTACTTATCTGGGTGGGATGAGCAGTTCTTC CASSYLSGWDEQFF
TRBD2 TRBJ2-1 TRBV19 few TGTGCCAGTAGTATAGCGGGAGGCCCGGTTGTAGGTGAGCAGTTCTTC CASSIAGGPVVGEQFF
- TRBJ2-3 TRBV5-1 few TGCGCCAGCCAGACTAGAGGTGGAAATACGCAGTATTTT CASQTRGGNTQYF
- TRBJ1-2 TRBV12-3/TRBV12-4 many TGTGCCAGCAGTTTAACAGTCTATGGCTACACCTTC CASSLTVYGYTF
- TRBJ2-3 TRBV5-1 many TGCGCCAGCAGCTTGGATGGCGGGTCCTTTGATACGCAGTATTTT CASSLDGGSFDTQYF
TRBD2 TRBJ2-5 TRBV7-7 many TGTGCCTTACGGGGGGGCGGAGAGACCCAGTACTTC CALRGGGETQYF
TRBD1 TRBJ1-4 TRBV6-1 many TGTGCCAGCAGGGGTTCAGGGGGCGAAGGAAAACTGTTTTTT CASRGSGGEGKLFF
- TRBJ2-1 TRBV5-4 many TGTGCCAGCAGCCCACCACGGGATCGAAGCAATGAGCAGTTCTTC CASSPPRDRSNEQFF
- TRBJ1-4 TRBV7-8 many TGTGCCAGCAGCTCCTCACCCTCAGGTGAAAAACTGTTTTTT CASSSSPSGEKLFF
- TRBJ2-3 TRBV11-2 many TGTGCCAGCAGCTTAATGAGCGGAACAGATACGCAGTATTTT CASSLMSGTDTQYF